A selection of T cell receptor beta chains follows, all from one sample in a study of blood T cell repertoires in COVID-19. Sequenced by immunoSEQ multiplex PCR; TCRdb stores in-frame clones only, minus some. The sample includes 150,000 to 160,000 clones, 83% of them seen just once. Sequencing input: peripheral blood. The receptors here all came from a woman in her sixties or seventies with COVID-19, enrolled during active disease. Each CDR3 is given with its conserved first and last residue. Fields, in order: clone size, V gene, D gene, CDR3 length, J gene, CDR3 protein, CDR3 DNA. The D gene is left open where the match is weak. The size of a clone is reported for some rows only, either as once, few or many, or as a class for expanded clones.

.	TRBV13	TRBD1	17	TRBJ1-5	CASSKRAGGAGNQPQHF	TGTGCCAGCAGCAAGAGGGCAGGGGGCGCTGGCAATCAGCCCCAGCATTTT
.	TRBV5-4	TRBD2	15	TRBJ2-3	CASSRTSGSSDTQYF	TGTGCCAGCAGCCGGACTAGCGGGAGTTCGGATACGCAGTATTTT
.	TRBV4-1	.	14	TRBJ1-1	CASRNRALNTEAFF	TGCGCCAGCAGAAACAGGGCGTTGAACACTGAAGCTTTCTTT
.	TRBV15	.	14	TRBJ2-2	CATSGPRVTGELFF	TGTGCCACCAGCGGCCCCCGTGTCACCGGGGAGCTGTTTTTT
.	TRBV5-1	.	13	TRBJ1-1	CASSLVGGSEAFF	TGCGCCAGCAGCTTGGTTGGCGGCTCTGAAGCTTTCTTT
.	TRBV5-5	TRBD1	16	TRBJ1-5	CASSLLYRGPNQPQHF	TGTGCCAGCAGCTTGCTCTACAGGGGGCCTAATCAGCCCCAGCATTTT
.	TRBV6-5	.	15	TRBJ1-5	CASSFLGGGEQPQHF	TGTGCCAGCAGTTTCCTTGGTGGGGGCGAACAGCCCCAGCATTTT
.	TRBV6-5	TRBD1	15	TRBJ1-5	CASSRLGTGAQPQHF	TGTGCCAGCAGCCGACTGGGGACAGGGGCTCAGCCCCAGCATTTT
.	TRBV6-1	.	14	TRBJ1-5	CASSGTGSNQPQHF	TGTGCCAGCAGTGGAACAGGGTCTAATCAGCCCCAGCATTTT
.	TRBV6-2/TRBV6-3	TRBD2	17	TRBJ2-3	CASSSSGTSVSTDTQYF	TGTGCCAGCAGTTCGTCCGGGACTAGCGTTAGCACAGATACGCAGTATTTT
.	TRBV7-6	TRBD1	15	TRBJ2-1	CASSFNRGPYNEQFF	TGTGCCAGCAGCTTCAATAGGGGGCCCTACAATGAGCAGTTCTTC
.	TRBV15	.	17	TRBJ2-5	CATSRDTYLGARETQYF	TGTGCCACCAGCAGAGATACGTATTTGGGGGCGCGGGAGACCCAGTACTTC
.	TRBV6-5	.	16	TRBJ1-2	CASSYSLTISDYGYTF	TGTGCCAGCAGTTACTCGTTGACAATCTCCGACTATGGCTACACCTTC
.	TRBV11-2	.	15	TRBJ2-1	CASSLVSRGRNEQFF	TGTGCCAGCAGCTTAGTTTCCAGGGGACGGAATGAGCAGTTCTTC
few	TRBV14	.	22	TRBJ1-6	CASSQVPPSISGTRARESPLHF	TGTGCCAGCAGCCAAGTACCCCCTAGCATATCCGGGACACGCGCTAGAGAGTCACCCCTCCACTTT
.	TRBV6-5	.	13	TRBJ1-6	CASREAYNSPLHF	TGTGCCAGCAGGGAGGCCTATAATTCACCCCTCCACTTT
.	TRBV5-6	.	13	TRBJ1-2	CASSLGANYGYTF	TGTGCCAGCAGCTTGGGAGCTAACTATGGCTACACCTTC
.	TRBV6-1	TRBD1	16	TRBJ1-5	CASSETDRVIYQPQHF	TGTGCCAGCAGTGAGACGGACAGGGTGATCTATCAGCCCCAGCATTTT
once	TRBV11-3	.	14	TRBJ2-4	CASSGGGSKNIQYF	TGTGCCAGCAGCGGGGGAGGATCCAAAAACATTCAGTACTTC
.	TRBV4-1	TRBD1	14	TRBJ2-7	CASRIIQGSYEQYF	TGCGCCAGCAGAATTATACAGGGGTCCTACGAGCAGTACTTC
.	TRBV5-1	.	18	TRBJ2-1	CASSLIFPRISSYNEQFF	TGCGCCAGCAGCTTGATTTTTCCCAGGATCAGCTCCTACAATGAGCAGTTCTTC
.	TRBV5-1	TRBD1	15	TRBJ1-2	CASSLAGQGGEGYTF	TGCGCCAGCAGCTTGGCTGGACAGGGAGGAGAAGGCTACACCTTC
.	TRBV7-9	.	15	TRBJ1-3	CASSLAGRPGNTIYF	TGTGCCAGCAGCTTAGCGGGGAGGCCTGGAAACACCATATATTTT
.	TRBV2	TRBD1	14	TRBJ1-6	CASRRGPRASPLHF	TGTGCCAGCAGGAGGGGGCCAAGAGCTTCACCCCTCCACTTT
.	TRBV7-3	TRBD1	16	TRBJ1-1	CASSSQGAGLNTEAFF	TGTGCCAGCAGCTCACAGGGGGCAGGTTTGAACACTGAAGCTTTCTTT
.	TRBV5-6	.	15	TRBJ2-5	CASSLKGAPGETQYF	TGTGCCAGCAGCTTGAAGGGAGCCCCGGGAGAGACCCAGTACTTC
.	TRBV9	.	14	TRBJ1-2	CASSERTANYGYTF	TGTGCCAGCAGCGAACGGACAGCTAACTATGGCTACACCTTC
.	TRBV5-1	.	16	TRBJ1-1	CASSLGTGWGDTEAFF	TGCGCCAGCAGCTTGGGGACTGGGTGGGGGGACACTGAAGCTTTCTTT
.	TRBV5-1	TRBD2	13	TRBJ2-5	CASSSTGGETQYF	TGCGCCAGCAGCTCGACCGGGGGGGAGACCCAGTACTTC
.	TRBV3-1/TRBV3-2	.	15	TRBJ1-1	CASSQGPAVNTEAFF	TGTGCCAGCAGCCAAGGACCGGCGGTTAACACTGAAGCTTTCTTT
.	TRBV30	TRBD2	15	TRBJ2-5	CAWSSWGLGQETQYF	TGTGCCTGGAGCTCATGGGGACTAGGCCAAGAGACCCAGTACTTC
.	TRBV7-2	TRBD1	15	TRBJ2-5	CASSLVARGRETQYF	TGTGCCAGCAGCTTAGTAGCCAGGGGGCGAGAGACCCAGTACTTC
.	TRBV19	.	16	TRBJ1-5	CASSVPTSVSNQPQHF	TGTGCCAGTAGTGTTCCAACTAGCGTAAGCAATCAGCCCCAGCATTTT
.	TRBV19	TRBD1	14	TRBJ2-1	CATQDRGYRYEQFF	TGTGCCACTCAGGACAGGGGTTATCGGTATGAGCAGTTCTTC
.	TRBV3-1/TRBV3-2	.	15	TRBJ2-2	CASSQRTPSAGELFF	TGTGCCAGCAGCCAACGGACTCCCAGTGCCGGGGAGCTGTTTTTT
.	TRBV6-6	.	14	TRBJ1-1	CASSYGRSNTEAFF	TGTGCCAGCAGTTACGGCAGATCTAACACTGAAGCTTTCTTT
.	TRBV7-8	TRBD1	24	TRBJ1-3	CASSRRGTTGDGRVLAWSGNTIYF	TGTGCCAGCAGCCGAAGGGGAACGACAGGGGACGGGCGGGTACTGGCGTGGTCTGGAAACACCATATATTTT
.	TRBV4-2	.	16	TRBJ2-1	CASSQVALSSYNEQFF	TGTGCCAGCAGCCAGGTAGCGTTGAGCTCCTACAATGAGCAGTTCTTC
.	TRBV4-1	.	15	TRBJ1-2	CASSQPQGANYGYTF	TGCGCCAGCAGCCAACCCCAGGGTGCTAACTATGGCTACACCTTC
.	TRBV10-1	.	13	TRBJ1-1	CASRDNMNTEAFF	TGCGCCAGCAGGGACAACATGAACACTGAAGCTTTCTTT
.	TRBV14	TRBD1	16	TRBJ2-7	CASSQGPGQTLYEQYF	TGTGCCAGCAGCCAAGGCCCGGGACAGACCCTCTACGAGCAGTACTTC
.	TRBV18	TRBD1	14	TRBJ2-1	CASSPRQGADEQFF	TGTGCCAGCTCACCCCGACAGGGGGCGGATGAGCAGTTCTTC
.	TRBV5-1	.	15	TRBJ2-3	CASSSGVIRTDTQYF	TGCGCCAGCAGCTCCGGGGTTATTCGCACAGATACGCAGTATTTT
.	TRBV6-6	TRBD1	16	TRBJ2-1	CASRRQQGAFVNEQFF	TGTGCCAGCAGACGCCAACAGGGGGCATTTGTCAATGAGCAGTTCTTC
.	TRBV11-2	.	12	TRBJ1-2	CASSLVRDGYTF	TGTGCCAGCAGCTTAGTGAGGGATGGCTACACCTTC